This T cell receptor beta chain was sequenced for a study of Graves' ophthalmopathy and Graves' hyperthyroidism (dated by TCRdb to 2016 to 2019). Background for the entire study: Peripheral blood samples were taken at the time of initial diagnosis, before any treatment was given. To explore V-J signatures that distinguish ophthalmopathy from hyperthyroidism, a discovery set of around 100 patients was enrolled, made up of around 44 with ophthalmopathy and 57 with stable hyperthyroidism. T-cell repertoires of thyroid tissue and blood were compared in over 5 hyperthyroidism patients. The study used TCR beta repertoire signatures to distinguish Graves' ophthalmopathy from Graves' hyperthyroidism and to predict progression to ophthalmopathy. In total, over 130 blood samples were TCR-sequenced: fewer than 50 ophthalmopathy, approximately 80 hyperthyroidism and roughly 17 hyperthyroidism-to-ophthalmopathy patients. Following sampling, methimazole starting at 30 mg daily was administered to hyperthyroidism patients, and high-dose intravenous methylprednisolone was administered to ophthalmopathy patients. The independent validation cohort included 20 or so hyperthyroidism patients plus 17 patients who later progressed from hyperthyroidism to ophthalmopathy. Points the paper makes about the study in general: In cross-validation, the 13-signature model distinguished ophthalmopathy from stable hyperthyroidism with less than 90% sensitivity and approximately 81% specificity, while in the test set the corresponding values were around 79% and 71%. In validation, the model predicted ophthalmopathy progression with about 64% sensitivity and 72.22% specificity; some 13 predicted patients were CT-confirmed with GO in a median of 6.5 months. No statistical method was used to set the sample size in advance, and the investigators knew which group each participant was assigned to. Most expanded thyroid clonotypes with a frequency above 0.001 also appeared in blood, which suggests that blood repertoires may reflect the immune response in the thyroid.

The CDR3 spans 15 residues, from the cysteine through the phenylalanine. Solely the CDR3 DNA is kept, with 45 bases framed from the first base. CDR1 and CDR2 are read off the germline V gene (reference sequence) as PRHDT and FYEKMQ. At the junction V is shortened by 0 bases and J by 5 bases, with 13 bases in between. Ten or more counts support this clonotype. There is no known antigen for this receptor. No clone much larger than this one lies a single base away; base qualities are absent. For repertoire sequencing, the TCR beta CDR3 regions were amplified from RNA transcripts. HTBI primers and the Qiagen OneStep RT-PCR kit were used in a first-round RT-PCR, which was followed by a second-round multiplex PCR, size selection and purification. The libraries underwent paired-end sequencing with 100 bp reads on an Illumina HiSeq2000. Regarding the original processing steps: SOAPnuke was used for read processing, and reads with adapters, uncalled bases, a mean Phred below 15, or no exact constant-primer or identifier match were discarded. COPE v1.2.5 was used to merge the high-quality paired reads. Clonotypes were defined as unique nucleotide sequences and were aligned to IMGT TRB V, D and J references using MiTCR v1.1. The analysis was limited to V-J combinations with a frequency above 0.0001, which together covered roughly 99% of the repertoires. For each V-J combination, a TCR clonal expansion and chaos score was defined as F50 clonal expansion divided by the chaos observed in the TCRdist matrix. Welch's t-statistics and random forest were used to reduce the features to some 13 V-J combinations, which were then used as input to a naive Bayes classifier. The Morisita-Horn index was used to measure how similar the thyroid and blood repertoires were. TCRdb passed the public sequencing reads through fastp at Q25 and MiXCR, retaining productive beta sequences. Rows with one shared CDR3 protein collapse into an entry with the most common genes and DNA. The V and J calls were not made by the authors but by TCRdb's processing. Within this sample are about 340,000 distinct CDR3 sequences, with roughly a sixth of them counted one time only. The leading ten clones occupy roughly an eighth of the sample.

Ophthalmopathy patients were characterized by moderately to severely active disease, a Clinical Activity Score of at least 3, a NOSPECS grade of at least 4, and a disease duration under 3 months. Anyone with other autoimmune diseases, uncontrolled infections, pregnancy or lactation was excluded from the study. Clinical symptoms, serum thyroxine, TRAb, thyroid ultrasound and orbital computed tomography formed the basis of the diagnosis. PBMCs were isolated from 8 to 10 ml of fresh peripheral blood by Ficoll-Paque density gradient centrifugation. Trizol reagent was used to extract the total RNA, and its quality was then checked on an Agilent 2100 Bioanalyzer.

The TCR was taken from an adult man with Graves' ophthalmopathy. The sequenced material came from peripheral blood. The chain employs TRBV13 and TRBJ1-2, with the identity of the D gene unclear. The DNA sequence follows: TGTGCCAGCAGCTTAGGAGCTCTGACGAATTATGGCTACACCTTC. Translated, this gives CASSLGALTNYGYTF.